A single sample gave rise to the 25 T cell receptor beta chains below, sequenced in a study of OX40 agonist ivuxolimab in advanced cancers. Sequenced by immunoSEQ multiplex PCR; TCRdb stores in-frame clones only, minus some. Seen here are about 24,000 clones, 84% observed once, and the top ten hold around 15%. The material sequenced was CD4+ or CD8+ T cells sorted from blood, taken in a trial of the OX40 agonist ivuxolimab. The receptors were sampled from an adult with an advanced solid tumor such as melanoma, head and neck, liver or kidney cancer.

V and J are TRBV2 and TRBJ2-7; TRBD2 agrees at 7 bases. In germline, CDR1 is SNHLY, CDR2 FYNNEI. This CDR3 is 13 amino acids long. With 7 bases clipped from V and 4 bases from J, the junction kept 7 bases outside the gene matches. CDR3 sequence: CASIRRELYEQYF. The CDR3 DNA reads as TGTGCCAGCATACGGCGGGAGCTTTACGAGCAGTACTTC.

This chain's CDR3 is CASSDPPAGATDTQYF. The CDR3 coding sequence is TGTGCCAGCAGCGACCCTCCGGCAGGGGCTACAGATACGCAGTATTTT. This rearrangement joins TRBV21-1 to TRBJ2-3; the DNA was not used to check the table's D call, TRBD1. TRBV21-1 is a listed pseudogene. The CDR3 totals 16 residues.

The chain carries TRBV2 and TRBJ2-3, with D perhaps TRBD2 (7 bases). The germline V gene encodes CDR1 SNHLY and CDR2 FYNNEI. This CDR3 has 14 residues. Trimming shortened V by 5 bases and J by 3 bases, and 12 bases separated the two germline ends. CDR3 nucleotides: TGTGCCAGCAGTCTGGGAGGGGGGACAGATACGCAGTATTTT. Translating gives CASSLGGGTDTQYF.

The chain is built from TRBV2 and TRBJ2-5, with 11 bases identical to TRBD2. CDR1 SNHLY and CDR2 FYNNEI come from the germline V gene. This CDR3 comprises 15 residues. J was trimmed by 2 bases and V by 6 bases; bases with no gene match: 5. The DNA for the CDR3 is TGTGCCAGCAGAGACCGGACTAGCGGGCAAGAGACCCAGTACTTC. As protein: CASRDRTSGQETQYF.

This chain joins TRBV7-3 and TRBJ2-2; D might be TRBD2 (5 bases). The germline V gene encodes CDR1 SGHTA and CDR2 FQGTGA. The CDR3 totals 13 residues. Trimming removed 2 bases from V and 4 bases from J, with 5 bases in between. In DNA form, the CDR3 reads TGTGCCAGCAGCTTACGGGGCACCGGGGAGCTGTTTTTT. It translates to CASSLRGTGELFF.

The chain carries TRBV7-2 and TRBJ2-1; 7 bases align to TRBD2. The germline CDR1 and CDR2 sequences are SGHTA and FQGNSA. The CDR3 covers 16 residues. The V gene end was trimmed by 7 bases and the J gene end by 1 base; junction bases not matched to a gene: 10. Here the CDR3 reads CASTFSGPLSYNEQFF. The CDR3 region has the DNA TGTGCCAGCACCTTTAGCGGGCCACTTTCCTACAATGAGCAGTTCTTC.

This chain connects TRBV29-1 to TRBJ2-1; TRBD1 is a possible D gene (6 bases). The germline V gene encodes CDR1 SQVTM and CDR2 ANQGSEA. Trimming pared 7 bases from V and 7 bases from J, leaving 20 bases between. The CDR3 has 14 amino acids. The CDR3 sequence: CSAKKQQGENEQFF. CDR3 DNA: TGCAGCGCCAAAAAACAACAGGGTGAGAATGAGCAGTTCTTC.

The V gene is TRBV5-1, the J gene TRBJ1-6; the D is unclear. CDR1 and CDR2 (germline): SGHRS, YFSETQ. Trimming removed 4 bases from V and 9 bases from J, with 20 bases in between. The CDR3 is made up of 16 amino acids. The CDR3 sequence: CASSVSPGGGGSPLHF. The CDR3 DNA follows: TGCGCCAGCAGCGTATCCCCGGGAGGCGGAGGTTCACCCCTCCACTTT.

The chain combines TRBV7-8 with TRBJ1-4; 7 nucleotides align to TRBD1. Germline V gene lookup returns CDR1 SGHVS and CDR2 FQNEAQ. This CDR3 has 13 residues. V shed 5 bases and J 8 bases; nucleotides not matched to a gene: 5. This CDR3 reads CASSTRDSEKLFF. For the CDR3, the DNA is TGTGCCAGCAGCACTAGGGACAGCGAAAAACTGTTTTTT.

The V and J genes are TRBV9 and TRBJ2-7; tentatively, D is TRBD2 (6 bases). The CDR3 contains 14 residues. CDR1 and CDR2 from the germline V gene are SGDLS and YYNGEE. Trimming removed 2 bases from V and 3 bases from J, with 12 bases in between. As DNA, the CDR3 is TGTGCCAGCAGCGTGCGTAGCGGAAGCTACGAGCAGTACTTC. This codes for CASSVRSGSYEQYF.

This CDR3 is CASSNSRQGDSPLHF. For the CDR3, the DNA is TGTGCCAGCAGCAACAGCCGGCAGGGGGACTCACCCCTCCACTTT. The chain links TRBV13 to TRBJ1-6, with 7 bases identical to TRBD1. The V segment lost 5 bases and the J segment 10 bases; nucleotides outside the gene matches: 11. The CDR3 length is 15 residues. Per the germline V gene, CDR1 is PRHDT and CDR2 is FYEKMQ (reference sequence).

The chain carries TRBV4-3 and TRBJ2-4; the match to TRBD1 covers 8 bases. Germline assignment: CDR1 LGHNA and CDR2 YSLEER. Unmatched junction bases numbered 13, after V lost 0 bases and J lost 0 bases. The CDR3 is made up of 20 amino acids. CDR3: CASSQDMRQGIEEAKNIQYF. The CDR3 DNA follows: TGCGCCAGCAGCCAAGATATGCGACAGGGGATCGAGGAAGCCAAAAACATTCAGTACTTC.

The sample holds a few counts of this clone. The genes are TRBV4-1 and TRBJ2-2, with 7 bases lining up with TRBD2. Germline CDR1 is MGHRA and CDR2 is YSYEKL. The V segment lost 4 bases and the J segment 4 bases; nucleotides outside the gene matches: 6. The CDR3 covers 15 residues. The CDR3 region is CASSPSGAGTGELFF. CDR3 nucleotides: TGCGCCAGCAGCCCTAGCGGTGCCGGCACCGGGGAGCTGTTTTTT.

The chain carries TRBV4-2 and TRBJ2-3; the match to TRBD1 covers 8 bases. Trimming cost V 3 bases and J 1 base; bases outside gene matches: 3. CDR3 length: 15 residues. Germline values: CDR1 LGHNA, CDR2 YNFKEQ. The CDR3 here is CASSHPGQGTDTQYF. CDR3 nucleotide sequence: TGTGCCAGCAGCCATCCGGGACAGGGCACAGATACGCAGTATTTT.

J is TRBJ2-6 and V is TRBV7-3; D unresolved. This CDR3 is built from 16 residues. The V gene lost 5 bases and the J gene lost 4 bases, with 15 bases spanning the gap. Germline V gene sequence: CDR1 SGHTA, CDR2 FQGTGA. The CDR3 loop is CASSPRSGTGANVLTF. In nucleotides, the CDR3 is TGTGCCAGCAGCCCACGTTCCGGCACCGGGGCCAACGTCCTGACTTTC.

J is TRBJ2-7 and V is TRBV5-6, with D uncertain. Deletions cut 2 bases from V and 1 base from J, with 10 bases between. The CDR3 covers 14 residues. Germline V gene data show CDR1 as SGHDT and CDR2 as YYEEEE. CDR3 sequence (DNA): TGTGCCAGCAGCTTAGGGTTCGGTTCCTACGAGCAGTACTTC. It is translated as CASSLGFGSYEQYF. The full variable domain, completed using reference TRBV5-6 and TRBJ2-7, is DAGVTQSPTHLIKTRGQQVTLRCSPKSGHDTVSWYQQALGQGPQFIFQYYEEEERQRGNFPDRFSGHQFPNYSSELNVNALLLGDSALYLCASSLGFGSYEQYFGPGTRLTVT.

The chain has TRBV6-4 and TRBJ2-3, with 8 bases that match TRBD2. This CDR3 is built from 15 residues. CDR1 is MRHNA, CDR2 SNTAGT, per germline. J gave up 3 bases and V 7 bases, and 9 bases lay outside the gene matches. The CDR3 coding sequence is TGTGCCAGCACTACGCGGCGGGGGGAAACAGATACGCAGTATTTT. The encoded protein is CASTTRRGETDTQYF.

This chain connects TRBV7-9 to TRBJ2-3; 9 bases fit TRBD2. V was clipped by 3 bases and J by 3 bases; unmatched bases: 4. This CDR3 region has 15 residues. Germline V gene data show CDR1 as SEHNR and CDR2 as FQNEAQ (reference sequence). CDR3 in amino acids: CASSLASGITDTQYF. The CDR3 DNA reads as TGTGCCAGCAGCTTGGCTAGCGGGATAACAGATACGCAGTATTTT.

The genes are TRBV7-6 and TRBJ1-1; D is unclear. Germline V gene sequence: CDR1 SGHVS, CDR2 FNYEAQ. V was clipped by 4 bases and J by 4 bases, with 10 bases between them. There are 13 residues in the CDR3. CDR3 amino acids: CASSSSYGTEAFF. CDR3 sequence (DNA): TGTGCCAGCAGCTCCTCATATGGCACTGAAGCTTTCTTT.

The CDR3 DNA reads as TGTGCCAGCAGTTACTTCGGCTTTGGTTACGAGCAGTACTTC. Protein sequence: CASSYFGFGYEQYF. The chain uses TRBV6-4 and TRBJ2-7; D is undetermined. There are 14 residues in the CDR3. V dropped 5 bases and J dropped 4 bases, with 15 bases sitting between them. Germline V gene data show CDR1 as MRHNA and CDR2 as SNTAGT.

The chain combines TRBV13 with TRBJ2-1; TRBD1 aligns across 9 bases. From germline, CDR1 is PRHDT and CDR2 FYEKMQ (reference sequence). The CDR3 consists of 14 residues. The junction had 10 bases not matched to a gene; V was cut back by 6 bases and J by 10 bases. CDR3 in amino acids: CASSWDRETGEQFF. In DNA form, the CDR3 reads TGTGCCAGCAGTTGGGACAGGGAGACGGGAGAGCAGTTCTTC.

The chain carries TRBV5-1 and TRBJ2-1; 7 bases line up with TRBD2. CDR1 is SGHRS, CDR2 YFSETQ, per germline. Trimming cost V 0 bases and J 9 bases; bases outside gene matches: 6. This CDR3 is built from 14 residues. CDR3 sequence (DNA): TGCGCCAGCAGCTTGGACGGGGGGAATGGTGAGCAGTTCTTC. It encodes CASSLDGGNGEQFF.

Here the CDR3 reads CASSLDYGYTF. CDR3 DNA sequence: TGTGCCAGCAGCTTGGACTATGGCTACACCTTC. The V call is TRBV5-6, the J call TRBJ1-2, with D uncertain. V lost 0 bases and J lost 3, with 0 bases in between. The CDR3 runs to 11 residues. Germline V lookup: CDR1 SGHDT, CDR2 YYEEEE.

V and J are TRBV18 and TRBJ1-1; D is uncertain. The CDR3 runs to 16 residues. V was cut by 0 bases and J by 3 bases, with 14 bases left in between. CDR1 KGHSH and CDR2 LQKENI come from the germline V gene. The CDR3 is CASSPPLRNSDTEAFF. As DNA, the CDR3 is TGTGCCAGCTCACCACCCCTAAGGAATTCGGACACTGAAGCTTTCTTT.

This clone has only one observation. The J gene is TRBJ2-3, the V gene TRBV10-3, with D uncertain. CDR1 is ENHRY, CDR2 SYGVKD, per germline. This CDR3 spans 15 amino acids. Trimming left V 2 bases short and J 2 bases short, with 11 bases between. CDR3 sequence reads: CAISERSPDTDTQYF. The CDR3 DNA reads TGTGCCATCAGTGAGCGGAGCCCTGACACAGATACGCAGTATTTT.